These 24 T cell receptor beta chains were all obtained from the same sample, sequenced in a study of blood T cells in healthy people across ages. Using a J-beta primer mix together with a sample-barcoded 5' primer, a second PCR was run for roughly 7 to 11 cycles. One entry per CDR3 protein, called by TCRdb with MiXCR from the 5' RACE reads. The sample has about 1.6 million distinct CDR3 sequences; about 31% are singletons. The sample consisted of blood. These receptors all stem from a woman aged 25 to 39 in good health.

The rearrangement uses TRBV27 and TRBJ1-1; 12 bases match TRBD1. Per germline, CDR1 MNHEY and CDR2 SMNVEV (reference sequence). The J segment lost 0 bases and the V segment lost 7 bases, leaving 18 bases of the junction unmatched. The CDR3 runs to 20 residues. The CDR3 sequence: CASTKPRDRGLPRVNTEAFF. The CDR3 DNA sequence: TGTGCCAGCACCAAACCCCGGGACAGGGGGCTCCCGCGGGTGAACACTGAAGCTTTCTTT.

In this sample, this clonotype turned up a few times. The chain recombines TRBV5-1 with TRBJ2-5; D is undetermined. Per the germline V gene, CDR1 is SGHRS and CDR2 is YFSETQ. V gave up 4 bases and J gave up 2 bases, with 9 bases separating them. This CDR3 is built from 13 residues. The CDR3: CASSANIQETQYF. CDR3 bases: TGCGCCAGCAGCGCAAATATTCAAGAGACCCAGTACTTC.

This clonotype showed up just a few times. This chain joins TRBV6-1 and TRBJ1-2; 9 bases align to TRBD1. The CDR3 loop spans 15 amino acids. From germline, CDR1 is MNHNS and CDR2 SASEGT. V shed 6 bases, J shed 3 bases, and the junction held 8 bases outside the gene matches. In nucleotides, the CDR3 is TGTGCCAGCAGCATCCGGGACAGGGCTGACTATGGCTACACCTTC. As protein: CASSIRDRADYGYTF.

The J gene is TRBJ1-2, the V gene TRBV20-1; 12 bases agree with TRBD1. CDR1 and CDR2 (germline): DFQATT, SNEGSKA (reference sequence). The CDR3 consists of 15 residues. V shed 2 bases and J 8 bases; nucleotides not matched to a gene: 9. CDR3 protein: CSARSAGQGAGGYTF. CDR3 nucleotides: TGCAGTGCTAGAAGTGCGGGACAGGGGGCAGGAGGCTACACCTTC.

The V and J genes are TRBV15 and TRBJ2-5, with 7 bases identical to TRBD1. The CDR3 has 12 residues. Germline lookup yields CDR1 LNHNV and CDR2 YYDKDF (reference sequence). V lost 9 bases, J lost 11 bases, and 12 bases stayed unmatched. This CDR3 reads CATSPQGEEQYF. Here the CDR3 DNA reads TGTGCCACGTCCCCCCAGGGGGAAGAGCAGTACTTC.

Of note for this clonotype: A junction boundary mismatches the germline segment, possibly from a read error. The chain has TRBV29-1 and TRBJ2-5; TRBD1 or TRBD2 may be the D gene (5 bases each). Gene TRBJ2-4 matches the end of the DNA better, so the J call may be wrong. The germline CDR1 and CDR2 sequences are SQVTM and ANQGSEA. The CDR3 is 13 residues long. The CDR3 loop is CGVEGRGWNIQYF. In DNA form, the CDR3 reads TGCGGCGTTGAGGGTAGGGGATGGAACATTCAGTACTTC.

This rearrangement joins TRBV4-1 to TRBJ2-5; 7 positions agree with TRBD2. The DNA end is a closer match to TRBJ2-7, so the J assignment may be wrong. The germline CDR1 and CDR2 sequences are MGHRA and YSYEKL. CDR3 size: 15 residues. The CDR3 region has the DNA TGCGCCAGCAGCCAAGTCCCGGGACTACAGTACGAGCAGTACTTC. Its protein is CASSQVPGLQYEQYF.

This rearrangement joins TRBV5-4 to TRBJ2-7; D possibly corresponds to TRBD2 (5 bases). The J call may be wrong; the DNA end is better matched by TRBJ2-5. The germline gives CDR1 SGHNT, CDR2 YYREEE (reference sequence). The CDR3 covers 15 residues. The CDR3 nucleotides read TGTGCCAGCAGCTTTGGGCGGGCCGACCAAGAGACCCAGTACTTC. This gives the protein CASSFGRADQETQYF.

This clonotype was observed a handful of times. The rearrangement links TRBV29-1 to TRBJ2-3; D may be TRBD1 (6 bases). V lost 5 bases to trimming and J lost 2 bases, with 26 bases between them. CDR1 is SQVTM, CDR2 ANQGSEA, per germline. The CDR3 length is 18 residues. CDR3 loop: CSVLGTKRTAYLTDTQYF. CDR3 nucleotides: TGCAGCGTTTTGGGGACAAAAAGGACAGCTTACCTCACAGATACGCAGTATTTT.

The chain carries TRBV3-1 and TRBJ2-1; 14 bases line up with TRBD2. The assigned J gene may be wrong: the sequence end matches TRBJ2-7 better. Looked up from germline, CDR1 is LGHDT and CDR2 is YNNKEL (reference sequence). The CDR3 runs to 20 residues. This CDR3 reads CASSQVKGPGLAGVGYEQYF. The CDR3 DNA reads as TGTGCCAGCAGCCAAGTCAAGGGGCCGGGACTAGCGGGAGTTGGTTACGAGCAGTACTTC.

This clonotype was seen only once. The V gene is TRBV4-1, the J gene TRBJ2-3; 7 bases align to TRBD1. V gave up 4 bases and J gave up 1 base; unmatched junction bases: 8. Looked up from germline, CDR1 is MGHRA and CDR2 is YSYEKL. The length of the CDR3 is 16 residues. CDR3 region: CASSPQGWGRTDTQYF. CDR3 coding DNA: TGCGCCAGCAGCCCACAGGGGTGGGGGCGCACAGATACGCAGTATTTT.

The gene calls are TRBV6-1 and TRBJ2-7; the D is unclear. V lost 2 bases to trimming and J lost 0 bases, with 8 bases between them. Germline V gene lookup returns CDR1 MNHNS and CDR2 SASEGT. The CDR3 runs 14 residues. In DNA form, the CDR3 reads TGTGCCAGCAGTGAATTGCGGTTCTCCTACGAGCAGTACTTC. It specifies CASSELRFSYEQYF.

The sample holds a few counts of this clonotype. The chain is built from TRBV9 and TRBJ1-1; D is uncertain. The V gene lost 2 bases and the J gene lost 2 bases, with 10 bases spanning the gap. Germline CDR1 and CDR2: SGDLS and YYNGEE. The CDR3 covers 14 residues. The DNA of the CDR3 is TGTGCCAGCAGCGTCGGTCAGAGTAACACTGAAGCTTTCTTT. Its protein product is CASSVGQSNTEAFF. Looking up the rest from reference TRBV9 and TRBJ1-1 gives the full variable domain: DSGVTQTPKHLITATGQRVTLRCSPRSGDLSVYWYQQSLDQGLQFLIQYYNGEERAKGNILERFSAQQFPDLHSELNLSSLELGDSALYFCASSVGQSNTEAFFGQGTRLTVV.

The chain joins TRBV29-1 to TRBJ2-3; D is unclear. With 7 bases removed from V and 3 bases from J, the gap between germline ends came to 17 bases. The length of the CDR3 is 14 residues. Germline CDR1 reads SQVTM; CDR2 reads ANQGSEA. The CDR3 DNA reads as TGCAGCGGGTACATAGGGTCTGAAACAGATACGCAGTATTTT. Its protein is CSGYIGSETDTQYF.

The rearrangement uses TRBV29-1 and TRBJ2-7; D might be TRBD2 (7 bases). Germline V CDR1 and CDR2: SQVTM, ANQGSEA. This CDR3 has 13 amino acids. V dropped 4 bases and J dropped 1 base, with 11 bases sitting between them. The CDR3 DNA follows: TGCAGCGTTGGGGGGGGGCTATCCTACGAGCAGTACTTC. This encodes CSVGGGLSYEQYF.

This clonotype was counted a single time. The chain uses TRBV2 and TRBJ2-4; 7 positions agree with TRBD2. The DNA matches TRBJ2-7 better at its end, which makes the J call doubtful. CDR3 size: 16 residues. Germline values: CDR1 SNHLY, CDR2 FYNNEI. The CDR3 reads CACKPPSSGLFYEQYF. Written as DNA, the CDR3 is TGTGCCTGCAAACCCCCGTCTAGCGGACTCTTCTACGAGCAGTACTTC.

The chain carries TRBV11-2 and TRBJ2-7, with D possibly matching TRBD1 (6 bases). Per germline, CDR1 SGHAT and CDR2 FQNNGV. The CDR3 spans 15 residues. Trimming stripped 5 bases from V and 0 bases from J, with 14 bases between. The CDR3: CASSGRQVVSYEQYF. The CDR3 DNA sequence: TGTGCCAGCAGCGGACGACAGGTAGTCTCCTACGAGCAGTACTTC.

This clonotype occurred many times. The V and J genes are TRBV7-3 and TRBJ2-1; 9 bases agree with TRBD1. The CDR3 contains 13 residues. CDR1 is SGHTA and CDR2 is FQGTGA in the germline V gene. J was trimmed by 10 bases and V by 5 bases; bases with no gene match: 6. The CDR3 reads CASSTQGAGEQFF. DNA for the CDR3: TGTGCCAGCAGCACACAGGGGGCAGGGGAGCAGTTCTTC.

This rearrangement joins TRBV6-1 to TRBJ2-3, with D possibly being TRBD2 (6 bases). The CDR3 spans 13 residues. Germline V lookup: CDR1 MNHNS, CDR2 SASEGT. The V and J ends lost 6 bases and 8 bases respectively, with 15 bases between them. The CDR3 nucleotides read TGTGCCAGCAGCCCGGGCGGGAAAGGTACGCAGTATTTT. Translating it yields CASSPGGKGTQYF.

On this clonotype itself: A much larger clone differs from this one at a single base, so this may be a read error. This chain connects TRBV20-1 to TRBJ2-7; TRBD2 aligns across 9 bases. The CDR3 totals 15 residues. Germline V gene sequence: CDR1 DFQATT, CDR2 SNEGSKA (reference sequence). CDR3 region: CSAGEALAGYSEQYF. The CDR3 bases are TGCAGTGCTGGAGAGGCCCTAGCGGGATACAGCGAGCAGTACTTC.

The chain carries TRBV15 and TRBJ2-1; possibly TRBD2 for D (5 bases). Between the trimmed V and J ends, which lost 8 bases and 7 bases, there was a span of 18 bases. CDR3 length: 14 amino acids. Germline values: CDR1 LNHNV, CDR2 YYDKDF (reference sequence). As DNA, the CDR3 is TGTGCCACCGCTGGCGGGCGATCGTGGAATGAGCAGTTCTTC. It specifies CATAGGRSWNEQFF.

This clonotype was counted many times. The chain joins TRBV29-1 to TRBJ2-7, with TRBD2 matching over 7 bases. CDR1 is SQVTM, CDR2 ANQGSEA, per germline. CDR3 length: 14 amino acids. Unmatched junction bases numbered 9, after V lost 1 base and J lost 6 bases. The CDR3 is CSVEVVGGPFEQYF. For the CDR3, the DNA is TGCAGCGTTGAAGTGGTGGGAGGGCCGTTCGAGCAGTACTTC.

The table lists this clonotype with a few counts. The genes are TRBV20-1 and TRBJ1-4, with 8 bases fitting TRBD1. The CDR3 extends over 13 amino acids. Germline V gene sequence: CDR1 DFQATT, CDR2 SNEGSKA (reference sequence). V was pared by 3 bases and J by 8 bases, with 5 bases of the junction left unmatched. The CDR3 reads CSASGGTGEKLFF. CDR3 coding DNA: TGCAGTGCTAGCGGGGGGACAGGCGAAAAACTGTTTTTT.

The chain is built from TRBV5-5 and TRBJ2-1; a weak D match, TRBD2 (6 bases). Trimming removed 1 base from V and 0 bases from J, with 11 bases in between. Germline V lookup: CDR1 SGHKS, CDR2 YYEKEE (reference sequence). CDR3 length: 16 amino acids. Here the CDR3 reads CASSLRAGPSYNEQFF. The DNA for the CDR3 is TGTGCCAGCAGCTTGAGGGCGGGGCCCTCCTACAATGAGCAGTTCTTC.